The 24 T cell receptor beta chains below were found in one sample sequenced in a study of breast tumors, draining lymph nodes, adjacent tissues. The lymph nodes were axillary draining lymph nodes from breast cancer patients. TCRdb reprocessed the multiplex PCR reads via MiXCR and lists one record per CDR3 protein. The sample has 200,000 to 250,000 distinct CDR3 sequences; less than 45% are singletons. The source material was axillary lymph node tissue. These receptors were taken from a female donor with breast cancer. Some clones in this sample may be carry-over from other donors' samples.

For this clonotype: Compared with germline, one end of the junction differs, possibly owing to a read error. The chain joins TRBV6-6 to TRBJ1-6, with TRBD1 matching over 7 bases. This CDR3 region has 17 residues. The V gene's germline CDR1 is MNHNY and CDR2 SVGAGI (reference sequence). In DNA form, the CDR3 reads TGTGCCAGCAGTCACTCGTCAGGGGGCTCCTATAATTCACCCCTCCACTTT. As protein: CASSHSSGGSYNSPLHF.

V is TRBV11-2 and J is TRBJ1-5, with 8 bases that match TRBD1. The length of the CDR3 is 18 residues. The V segment lost 6 bases and the J segment 5 bases; nucleotides outside the gene matches: 18. Germline assignment: CDR1 SGHAT and CDR2 FQNNGV. CDR3 sequence: CASRSLYRGRPGDQPQHF. Written as DNA, the CDR3 is TGTGCCAGCAGGTCACTTTACAGGGGGAGGCCCGGGGATCAGCCCCAGCATTTT.

This clonotype was recorded many times. The genes are TRBV7-8 and TRBJ2-2; perhaps D is TRBD1 or TRBD2 (5 bases each). Trimming removed 8 bases at V and 6 bases at J, with 16 bases between. The CDR3 spans 14 residues. CDR1 is SGHVS, CDR2 FQNEAQ, per germline. The DNA of the CDR3 is TGTGCCAGCGCTGGGGACCCTCGAGCCGGGGAGCTGTTTTTT. Translating gives CASAGDPRAGELFF.

The V and J genes are TRBV7-9 and TRBJ2-7, with 10 bases that match TRBD2. V trimming: 4 bases; J trimming: 7 bases; junction bases outside the gene matches: 19. This CDR3 is 18 amino acids long. Germline CDR1 reads SEHNR; CDR2 reads FQNEAQ (reference sequence). CDR3 sequence reads: CASSSPVGSGRSAREQYF. CDR3 nucleotides: TGTGCCAGCAGCTCTCCGGTGGGTAGCGGGAGGAGCGCGAGGGAGCAGTACTTC.

V is TRBV24-1 and J is TRBJ1-2, with a weak D call TRBD1 (6 bases). Germline assignment: CDR1 KGHDR and CDR2 SFDVKD. The V end lost 4 bases, the J end lost 3 bases, and 17 bases lay between the germline ends. CDR3 size: 16 residues. CDR3 amino acids: CATSETYRDRDYGYTF. The CDR3 DNA is TGTGCCACCAGTGAAACCTACAGGGACCGTGACTATGGCTACACCTTC.

At least ten counts were recorded for this clonotype. The V and J genes are TRBV7-2 and TRBJ2-6; D is unclear. The V and J ends lost 5 bases and 3 bases respectively, with 14 bases between them. Looked up from germline, CDR1 is SGHTA and CDR2 is FQGNSA. The CDR3 runs 16 residues. In nucleotides, the CDR3 is TGTGCCAGCAGCGAAAGGCGCAGGTATGGGGCCAACGTCCTGACTTTC. Translated, it gives CASSERRRYGANVLTF.

The gene calls are TRBV5-6 and TRBJ2-1, with TRBD2 identical over 8 bases. Germline CDR1 and CDR2: SGHDT and YYEEEE. The length of the CDR3 is 16 residues. Trimming took 4 bases from V and 0 from J; bases not matched to a gene: 6. The CDR3 DNA follows: TGTGCCAGCAGCCGAGAGCGGGAGAGCTCCTACAATGAGCAGTTCTTC. Translated: CASSRERESSYNEQFF.

This clonotype has more than one count but fewer than ten. V is TRBV6-6 and J is TRBJ2-3; perhaps TRBD1 as D (6 bases). Trimming took off 2 bases at V and 2 bases at J, with 23 bases between the two ends. Germline V lookup: CDR1 MNHNY, CDR2 SVGAGI (reference sequence). The CDR3 contains 19 residues. The CDR3 is CASSYRVITGREFTDTQYF. In DNA, the CDR3 is TGTGCCAGCAGTTACCGGGTCATAACAGGGAGAGAATTCACAGATACGCAGTATTTT.

The V and J genes are TRBV29-1 and TRBJ2-7; 9 bases are a match to TRBD1. Germline V CDR1 and CDR2: SQVTM, ANQGSEA. CDR3 length: 12 amino acids. The CDR3 reads CRQGTGQEEQYF. The DNA for the CDR3 is TGCAGGCAAGGGACAGGGCAGGAGGAGCAGTACTTC.

The table lists this clonotype with many counts. J is TRBJ2-5 and V is TRBV4-2; the D gene is possibly TRBD2 (6 bases). Germline CDR1 reads LGHNA; CDR2 reads YNFKEQ. CDR3 size: 11 residues. Trimming pared 0 bases from V and 11 bases from J, leaving 7 bases between. CDR3 in amino acids: CASSQEGTQYF. CDR3 in DNA: TGTGCCAGCAGCCAAGAGGGGACTCAGTACTTC.

The CDR3 DNA follows: TGTGCCAGCAGTGAATATTGGCAGGGAGGGAATCAGCCCCAGCATTTT. It translates to CASSEYWQGGNQPQHF. This chain joins TRBV6-1 and TRBJ1-5; TRBD1 is a possible D gene (5 bases). This CDR3 region has 16 residues. The germline V gene encodes CDR1 MNHNS and CDR2 SASEGT. The V end was cut by 2 bases, the J end by 4 bases, with 15 bases between.

This clonotype was seen at least ten times. V gene TRBV29-1 combines with J gene TRBJ1-3; D unresolved. V was shortened by 6 bases and J by 0 bases, with 9 bases between the two germline ends. The V gene's germline CDR1 is SQVTM and CDR2 ANQGSEA. This CDR3 spans 13 amino acids. The CDR3, as DNA: TGCAGCGTCTCTGTCTTCTCTGGAAACACCATATATTTT. It translates to CSVSVFSGNTIYF. Full variable domain (outside the CDR3, taken from reference TRBV29-1 and TRBJ1-3): SAVISQKPSRDICQRGTSLTIQCQVDSQVTMMFWYRQQPGQSLTLIATANQGSEATYESGFVIDKFPISRPNLTFSTLTVSNMSPEDSSIYLCSVSVFSGNTIYFGEGSWLTVV.

The CDR3 nucleotides are TGTGCCAGCAGTGAGGGCTCTAGCGGGAGGGCCGGAGAGACCCAGTACTTC. Amino acids: CASSEGSSGRAGETQYF. The chain recombines TRBV2 with TRBJ2-5, with 12 bases fitting TRBD2. This CDR3 spans 17 amino acids. With V trimmed by 3 bases and J by 4 bases, 9 bases remained unmatched. From germline, CDR1 is SNHLY and CDR2 FYNNEI.

This clonotype was counted many times. The CDR3 protein is CASTQLLRSTDTQYF. The CDR3 DNA reads as TGTGCCAGCACCCAACTACTGCGCAGCACAGATACGCAGTATTTT. This chain uses TRBV11-3 with TRBJ2-3; D unclear. This CDR3 has 15 amino acids. The V gene lost 7 bases and the J gene lost 0 bases, with 14 bases spanning the gap. Germline CDR1 is SGHNT and CDR2 is YENEEA.

This clonotype has at least ten counts. The chain couples TRBV5-6 to TRBJ2-3, with TRBD2 matching over 8 bases. The junction had 11 bases not matched to a gene; V was cut back by 4 bases and J by 4 bases. The germline CDR1 and CDR2 sequences are SGHDT and YYEEEE. The CDR3 is 16 residues long. The CDR3 DNA is TGTGCCAGCAGCACCCAAACGGGGGGGCCCCCAGATACGCAGTATTTT. This gives the protein CASSTQTGGPPDTQYF.

This clonotype has a handful of counts. The chain couples TRBV5-4 to TRBJ2-5; D might be TRBD1 or TRBD2, each matching 6 bases. From germline, CDR1 is SGHNT and CDR2 YYREEE (reference sequence). V lost 4 bases to trimming and J lost 6 bases, with 13 bases between them. The CDR3 has 13 residues. The CDR3 reads CASSDGGGKTQYF. CDR3 nucleotides: TGTGCCAGCAGCGATGGGGGCGGGAAGACCCAGTACTTC. Combining the CDR3 with reference TRBV5-4 and TRBJ2-5 gives the whole variable domain ETGVTQSPTHLIKTRGQQVTLRCSSQSGHNTVSWYQQALGQGPQFIFQYYREEENGRGNFPPRFSGLQFPNYSSELNVNALELDDSALYLCASSDGGGKTQYFGPGTRLLVL.

This clonotype was recorded only once. V gene TRBV24-1 combines with J gene TRBJ1-2, with 8 nucleotides matching TRBD1. The CDR3 length is 13 residues. Germline CDR1 and CDR2: KGHDR and SFDVKD. V lost 9 bases, J lost 5 bases, and 7 bases stayed unmatched. The CDR3 sequence: CATGGQGVYGYTF. CDR3 bases: TGTGCCACCGGAGGACAGGGTGTATATGGCTACACCTTC.

Ten or more counts support this clonotype. The rearrangement links TRBV29-1 to TRBJ1-6; no clear D gene. V lost 5 bases and J 7 bases, leaving 12 bases between the germline ends. Germline V gene sequence: CDR1 SQVTM, CDR2 ANQGSEA. CDR3 length: 13 residues. The CDR3 nucleotides read TGCAGCGTTCTCACAGTTCCCAATTCACCCCTCCACTTT. The encoded protein is CSVLTVPNSPLHF.

This clonotype was observed many times. J is TRBJ2-7 and V is TRBV18, with 10 bases identical to TRBD1. The germline CDR1 and CDR2 sequences are KGHSH and LQKENI. This CDR3 is 13 amino acids long. The V segment lost 5 bases and the J segment 7 bases; nucleotides outside the gene matches: 5. The CDR3 sequence is CASSRQGAEEQYF. CDR3 nucleotide sequence: TGTGCCAGCTCAAGACAGGGGGCTGAGGAGCAGTACTTC.

This clonotype was counted many times. A much larger clone sits a single nucleotide away, making a read error possible. The V gene is TRBV12-3 or TRBV12-4, the J gene TRBJ1-2; D is perhaps TRBD1 (5 bases). The CDR3 runs to 12 residues. V lost 3 bases and J lost 4, with 6 bases in between. Here the CDR3 reads CASSFGGYGYTF. CDR3 in DNA: TGTGCCAGCAGTTTCGGGGGCTATGGCTACACCTTC.

Many counts were recorded for this clonotype. The chain employs TRBV4-1 and TRBJ1-6; D remains unclear. The CDR3 sequence is 14 residues long. The germline CDR1 and CDR2 sequences are MGHRA and YSYEKL. V shed 7 bases and J shed 9 bases, with 16 bases lying between them. The DNA of the CDR3 is TGCGCCAGCAATGAGGGCCGCCCCAGTTCACCCCTCCACTTT. Its protein product is CASNEGRPSSPLHF.

J is TRBJ1-2 and V is TRBV5-4; possible D gene TRBD1, 6 bases. From germline, CDR1 is SGHNT and CDR2 YYREEE (reference sequence). CDR3 length equals 15 residues. Between the trimmed V and J ends, which lost 0 bases and 1 base, there was a span of 10 bases. The CDR3 nucleotides read TGTGCCAGCAGCTTGGGGGGGGCTTTTAACTATGGCTACACCTTC. It encodes CASSLGGAFNYGYTF.

This clonotype showed up many times. The V call is TRBV5-6, the J call TRBJ2-5; 7 bases are a match to TRBD2. CDR3 length equals 16 residues. Germline CDR1 reads SGHDT; CDR2 reads YYEEEE. The trim removed 4 bases at V and 4 bases at J, leaving 13 bases unmatched. This chain's CDR3 is CASSLGGGARGETQYF. The CDR3 region has the DNA TGTGCCAGCAGCCTGGGGGGGGGAGCACGGGGAGAGACCCAGTACTTC.

The chain couples TRBV7-2 to TRBJ2-3, with D possibly TRBD2 on 7 matching bases. The germline V gene encodes CDR1 SGHTA and CDR2 FQGNSA. The CDR3 runs to 13 residues. V lost 3 bases to trimming and J lost 8 bases, with 12 bases between them. Here the CDR3 DNA reads TGTGCCAGCAGCTTGGGGGGGCCTAGTACGCAGTATTTT. As protein: CASSLGGPSTQYF. The variable domain in full, with the rest retrieved from reference TRBV7-2 and TRBJ2-3, is GAGVSQSPSNKVTEKGKDVELRCDPISGHTALYWYRQSLGQGLEFLIYFQGNSAPDKSGLPSDRFSAERTGGSVSTLTIQRTQQEDSAVYLCASSLGGPSTQYFGPGTRLTVL.